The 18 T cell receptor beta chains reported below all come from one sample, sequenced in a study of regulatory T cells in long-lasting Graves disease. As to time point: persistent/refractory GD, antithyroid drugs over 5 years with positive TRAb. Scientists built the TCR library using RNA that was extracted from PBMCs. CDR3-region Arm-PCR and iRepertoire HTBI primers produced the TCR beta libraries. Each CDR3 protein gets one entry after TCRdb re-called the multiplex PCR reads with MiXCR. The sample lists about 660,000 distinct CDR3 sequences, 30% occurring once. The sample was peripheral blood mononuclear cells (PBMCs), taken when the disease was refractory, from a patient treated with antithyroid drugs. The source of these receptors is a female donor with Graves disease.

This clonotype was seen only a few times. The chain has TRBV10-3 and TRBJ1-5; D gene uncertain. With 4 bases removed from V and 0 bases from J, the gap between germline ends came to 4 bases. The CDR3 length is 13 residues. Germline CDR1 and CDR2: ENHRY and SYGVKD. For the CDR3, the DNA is TGTGCCATCAGTGGCAATAGCAATCAGCCCCAGCATTTT. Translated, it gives CAISGNSNQPQHF.

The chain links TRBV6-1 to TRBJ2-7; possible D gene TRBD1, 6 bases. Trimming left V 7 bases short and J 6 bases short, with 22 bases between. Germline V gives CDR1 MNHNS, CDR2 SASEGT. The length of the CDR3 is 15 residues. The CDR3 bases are TGTGCCAGCACCAGGACAGCTCGAGTAGGAGGCGAGCAGTACTTC. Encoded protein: CASTRTARVGGEQYF.

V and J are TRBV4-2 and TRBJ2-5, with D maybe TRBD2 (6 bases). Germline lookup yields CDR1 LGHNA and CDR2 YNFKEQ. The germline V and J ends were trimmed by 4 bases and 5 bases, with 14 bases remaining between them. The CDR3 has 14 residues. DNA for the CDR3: TGTGCCAGCAGCCTCAACGGGGGAACGGAGACCCAGTACTTC. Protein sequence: CASSLNGGTETQYF.

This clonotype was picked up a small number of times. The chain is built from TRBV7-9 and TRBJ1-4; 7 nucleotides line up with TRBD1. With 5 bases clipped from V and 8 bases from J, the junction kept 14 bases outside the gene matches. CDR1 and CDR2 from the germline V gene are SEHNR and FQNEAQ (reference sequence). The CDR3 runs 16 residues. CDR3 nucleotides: TGTGCCAGCAGCCCCCTTGGGCGACAGGGAGGCGAAAAACTGTTTTTT. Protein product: CASSPLGRQGGEKLFF.

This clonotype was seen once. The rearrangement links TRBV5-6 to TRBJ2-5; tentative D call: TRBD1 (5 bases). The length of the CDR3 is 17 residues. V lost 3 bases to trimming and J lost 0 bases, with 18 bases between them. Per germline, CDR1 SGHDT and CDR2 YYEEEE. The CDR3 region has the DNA TGTGCCAGCAGCTCACCATCGACAGAGCCGAACCAAGAGACCCAGTACTTC. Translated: CASSSPSTEPNQETQYF.

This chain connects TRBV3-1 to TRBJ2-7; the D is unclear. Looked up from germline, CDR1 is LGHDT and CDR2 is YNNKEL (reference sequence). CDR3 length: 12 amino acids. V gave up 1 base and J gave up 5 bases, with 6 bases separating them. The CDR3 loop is CASSQGFNEQYF. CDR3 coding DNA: TGTGCCAGCAGCCAAGGCTTCAACGAGCAGTACTTC.

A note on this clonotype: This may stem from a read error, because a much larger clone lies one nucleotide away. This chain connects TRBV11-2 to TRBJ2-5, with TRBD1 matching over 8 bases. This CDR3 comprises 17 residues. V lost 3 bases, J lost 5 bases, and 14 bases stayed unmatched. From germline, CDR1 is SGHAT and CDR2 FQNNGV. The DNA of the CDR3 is TGTGCCAGCAGCTTGGTGCTCACCTGGACAGGGAGTGAGACCCAGTACTTC. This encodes CASSLVLTWTGSETQYF.

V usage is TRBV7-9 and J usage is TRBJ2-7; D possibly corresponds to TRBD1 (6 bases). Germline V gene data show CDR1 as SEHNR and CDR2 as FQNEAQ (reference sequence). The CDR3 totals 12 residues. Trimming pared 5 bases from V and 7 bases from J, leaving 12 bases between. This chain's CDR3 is CASSEDSKEQYF. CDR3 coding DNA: TGTGCCAGCAGCGAGGACAGTAAAGAGCAGTACTTC. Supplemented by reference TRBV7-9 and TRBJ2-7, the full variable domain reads DTGVSQNPRHKITKRGQNVTFRCDPISEHNRLYWYRQTLGQGPEFLTYFQNEAQLEKSRLLSDRFSAERPKGSFSTLEIQRTEQGDSAMYLCASSEDSKEQYFGPGTRLTVT.

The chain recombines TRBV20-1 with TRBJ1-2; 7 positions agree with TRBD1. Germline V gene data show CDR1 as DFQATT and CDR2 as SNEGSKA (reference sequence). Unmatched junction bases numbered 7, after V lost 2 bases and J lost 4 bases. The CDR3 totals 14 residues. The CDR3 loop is CSARLQGTGYGYTF. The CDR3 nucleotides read TGCAGTGCTAGACTACAGGGGACCGGCTATGGCTACACCTTC.

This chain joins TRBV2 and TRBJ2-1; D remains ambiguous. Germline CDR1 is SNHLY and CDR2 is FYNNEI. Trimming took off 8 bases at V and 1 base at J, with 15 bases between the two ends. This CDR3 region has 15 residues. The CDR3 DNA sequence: TGTGCCAGCTCCCGCGAGAGTAGATCCTACAATGAGCAGTTCTTC. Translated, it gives CASSRESRSYNEQFF.

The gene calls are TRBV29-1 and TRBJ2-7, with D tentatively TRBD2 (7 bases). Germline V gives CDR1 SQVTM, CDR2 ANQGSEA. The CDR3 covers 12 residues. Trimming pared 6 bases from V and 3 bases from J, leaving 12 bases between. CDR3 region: CSVWGGGYEQYF. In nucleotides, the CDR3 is TGCAGCGTATGGGGGGGCGGCTACGAGCAGTACTTC.

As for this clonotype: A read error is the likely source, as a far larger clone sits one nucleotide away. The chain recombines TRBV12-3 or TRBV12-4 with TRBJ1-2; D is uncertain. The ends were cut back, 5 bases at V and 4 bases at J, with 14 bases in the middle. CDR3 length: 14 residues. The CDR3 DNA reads TGTGCCAGCAGTCCCTCCGTGCAGACCTATGGCTACACCTTC. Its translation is CASSPSVQTYGYTF.

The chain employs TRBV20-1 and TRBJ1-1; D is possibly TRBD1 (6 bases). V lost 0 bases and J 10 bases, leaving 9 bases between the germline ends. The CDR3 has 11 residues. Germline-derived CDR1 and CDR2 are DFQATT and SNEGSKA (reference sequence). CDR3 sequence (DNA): TGCAGTGCTAGAGAAGACAGGCTAGCTTTCTTT. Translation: CSAREDRLAFF.

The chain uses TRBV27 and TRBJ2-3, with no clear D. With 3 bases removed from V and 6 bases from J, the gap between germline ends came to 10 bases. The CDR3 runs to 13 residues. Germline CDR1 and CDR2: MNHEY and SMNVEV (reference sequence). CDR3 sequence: CASSFMGLDTQYF. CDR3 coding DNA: TGTGCCAGCAGTTTTATGGGGTTGGATACGCAGTATTTT.

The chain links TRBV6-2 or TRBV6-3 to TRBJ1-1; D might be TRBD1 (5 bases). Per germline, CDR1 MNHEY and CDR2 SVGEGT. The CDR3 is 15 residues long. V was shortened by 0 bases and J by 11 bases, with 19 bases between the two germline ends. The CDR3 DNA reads TGTGCCAGCAGTTACTCGTCTTTACCGGGACGTCAGGCTTTCTTT. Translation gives CASSYSSLPGRQAFF.

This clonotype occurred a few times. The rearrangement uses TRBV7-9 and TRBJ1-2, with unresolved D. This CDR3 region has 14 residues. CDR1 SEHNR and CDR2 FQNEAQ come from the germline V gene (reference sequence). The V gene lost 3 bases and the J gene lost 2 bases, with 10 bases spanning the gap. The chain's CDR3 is CASSFGSENYGYTF. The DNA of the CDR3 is TGTGCCAGCAGCTTTGGGTCGGAAAACTATGGCTACACCTTC.

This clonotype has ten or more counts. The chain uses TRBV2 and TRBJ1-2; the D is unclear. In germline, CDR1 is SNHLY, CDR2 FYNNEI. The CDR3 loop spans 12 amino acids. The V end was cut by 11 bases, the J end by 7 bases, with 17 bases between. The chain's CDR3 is CAFRGGWGGYTF. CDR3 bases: TGTGCCTTCCGAGGAGGGTGGGGTGGCTACACCTTC.

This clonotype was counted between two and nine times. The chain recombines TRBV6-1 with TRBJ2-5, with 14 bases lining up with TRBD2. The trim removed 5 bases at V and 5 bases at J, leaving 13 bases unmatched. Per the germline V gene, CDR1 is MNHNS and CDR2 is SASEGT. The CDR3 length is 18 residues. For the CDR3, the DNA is TGTGCCAGCAGTACCCCCGGGACTAGCGGGAGAACGGGTGAGACCCAGTACTTC. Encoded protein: CASSTPGTSGRTGETQYF.